The 7 T cell receptor beta chains in this list originate from one sample, sequenced in a study of OX40 agonist ivuxolimab in advanced cancers. The protocol was immunoSEQ multiplex PCR, while the TCRdb copy is restricted to in-frame clones and leaves out a portion. The top ten hold roughly 4.2% of the sample, which has roughly 69,000 clones, 87% seen once. This material consisted of CD4+ or CD8+ T cells sorted from blood, taken in a trial of the OX40 agonist ivuxolimab. Receptors were obtained from an adult with an advanced solid tumor such as melanoma, head and neck, liver or kidney cancer.

The V call is TRBV11-2, the J call TRBJ2-1; the match to TRBD2 covers 11 bases. Per germline, CDR1 SGHAT and CDR2 FQNNGV. This CDR3 has 15 amino acids. V was pared by 2 bases and J by 4 bases, with 1 base of the junction left unmatched. The CDR3 reads CASSLLAGGYNEQFF. CDR3 DNA: TGTGCCAGCAGCTTACTAGCGGGGGGTTACAATGAGCAGTTCTTC.

The chain links TRBV7-2 to TRBJ2-1, with 11 bases lining up with TRBD2. There are 15 residues in the CDR3. The germline gives CDR1 SGHTA, CDR2 FQGNSA. With 6 bases clipped from V and 5 bases from J, the junction kept 6 bases outside the gene matches. CDR3 residues: CASRMIAGGHNEQFF. The CDR3 DNA is TGTGCCAGCAGGATGATAGCGGGGGGGCACAATGAGCAGTTCTTC.

The chain has TRBV7-8 and TRBJ2-4; no clear D gene. Germline V lookup: CDR1 SGHVS, CDR2 FQNEAQ. CDR3 size: 16 residues. Trimming took off 1 base at V and 0 bases at J, with 10 bases between the two ends. The CDR3 loop is CASSLDPFLAKNIQYF. CDR3 DNA: TGTGCCAGCAGCTTAGATCCATTCTTAGCCAAAAACATTCAGTACTTC.

The genes are TRBV30 and TRBJ1-2; no clear D. Germline V gene lookup returns CDR1 GTSNPN and CDR2 SVGIG (reference sequence). This CDR3 region has 12 residues. V was cut by 1 base and J by 8 bases, with 11 bases left in between. This chain's CDR3 is CAWSETLAGYTF. DNA of the CDR3: TGTGCCTGGAGTGAGACACTTGCAGGCTACACCTTC.

The chain carries TRBV28 and TRBJ1-6; 8 bases match TRBD1. The germline gives CDR1 MDHEN, CDR2 SYDVKM. The CDR3 totals 14 residues. The J segment lost 7 bases and the V segment lost 6 bases, leaving 5 bases of the junction unmatched. CDR3 nucleotides: TGTGCCAGCAGCCCCGGACAGGGAAATTCACCCCTCCACTTT. Protein product: CASSPGQGNSPLHF.

The chain employs TRBV7-9 and TRBJ2-5; a possible D gene is TRBD2 (5 bases). The CDR3 is made up of 13 amino acids. V was clipped by 5 bases and J by 3 bases, with 10 bases between them. CDR1 is SEHNR, CDR2 FQNEAQ, per germline (reference sequence). CDR3 protein: CASSPPGKETQYF. As DNA, the CDR3 is TGTGCCAGCAGCCCCCCGGGGAAAGAGACCCAGTACTTC. Full variable domain (rest looked up from reference TRBV7-9 and TRBJ2-5): DTGVSQNPRHKITKRGQNVTFRCDPISEHNRLYWYRQTLGQGPEFLTYFQNEAQLEKSRLLSDRFSAERPKGSFSTLEIQRTEQGDSAMYLCASSPPGKETQYFGPGTRLLVL.

The chain uses TRBV11-2 and TRBJ2-7, with D hard to call. V gave up 1 base and J gave up 1 base, with 5 bases separating them. The CDR3 consists of 13 residues. Germline V gene data show CDR1 as SGHAT and CDR2 as FQNNGV. The chain's CDR3 is CASSLVQSYEQYF. Here the CDR3 DNA reads TGTGCCAGCAGCTTAGTCCAGTCCTACGAGCAGTACTTC.